This T cell receptor beta chain was sequenced for a study of blood T cell repertoires in COVID-19. Across the whole study: Samples came from the United States, Italy and Spain, spanning acute and convalescent COVID-19. From T cells, B-cell-depleted T cells, or PBMCs came the material, which was cDNA or gDNA.

Methods used by the authors: Cell counts per sample came from amplifying reference gene primers. TCRdb keeps only in-frame clones here, not all; method: immunoSEQ multiplex PCR. For V, J and clone size, that table is used; D and trimming come from the DNA. The sample has around 100,000 clones; approximately 92% are singletons. This CDR3 region has 15 residues. Germline CDR1 MNHEY, CDR2 SMNVEV (reference sequence). V dropped 5 bases and J dropped 1 base, with 12 bases sitting between them. This TCR was sampled from a man between 70 and 80 years old with acute or convalescent COVID-19. V and J are TRBV27 and TRBJ2-1; D might be TRBD1 (6 bases). Sequenced sample: peripheral blood. The CDR3 DNA follows: TGTGCCAGCAGTCCCCAGGGGTTTTCCTACAATGAGCAGTTCTTC. Its protein is CASSPQGFSYNEQFF.